This TCR beta chain stems from a study of PD-L1 blockade in urothelial cancer. Overall study context: Patients took up atezolizumab in about 2014 at 1,200 mg intravenously every 3 weeks. Median T cell yield from blood was 110,000 to 150,000.

Time point reported: pretreatment peripheral blood. Sequencing used immunoSEQ multiplex PCR; TCRdb keeps in-frame clones, though not all of them. The sample holds just under 50,000 clones, around 80% seen once. The sequence came from a man aged 70-80 years with urothelial cancer. Material: PBMCs, obtained around atezolizumab (anti-PD-L1) treatment.

For the CDR3, the DNA is TGTGCCACCAGCAGGCAGGGGAACTATGGCTACACCTTC. It codes for CATSRQGNYGYTF. J is TRBJ1-2 and V is TRBV15; D possibly corresponds to TRBD1 (6 bases). The CDR3 is made up of 13 amino acids. Trimming pared 3 bases from V and 2 bases from J, leaving 7 bases between. Germline V gene lookup returns CDR1 LNHNV and CDR2 YYDKDF (reference sequence).